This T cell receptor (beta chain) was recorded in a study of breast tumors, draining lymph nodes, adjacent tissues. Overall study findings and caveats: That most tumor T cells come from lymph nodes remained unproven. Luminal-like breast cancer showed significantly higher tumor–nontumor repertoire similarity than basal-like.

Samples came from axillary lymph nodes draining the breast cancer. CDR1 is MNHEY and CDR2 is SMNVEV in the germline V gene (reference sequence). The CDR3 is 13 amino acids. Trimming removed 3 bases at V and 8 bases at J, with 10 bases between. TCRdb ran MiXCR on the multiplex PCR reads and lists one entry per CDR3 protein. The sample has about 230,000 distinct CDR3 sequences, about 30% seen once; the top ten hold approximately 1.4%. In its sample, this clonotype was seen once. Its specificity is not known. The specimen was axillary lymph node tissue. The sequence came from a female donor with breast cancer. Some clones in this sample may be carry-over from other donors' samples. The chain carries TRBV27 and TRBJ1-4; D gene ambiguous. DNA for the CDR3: TGTGCCAGCAGTTTTGAGAGGATAGAAAAACTGTTTTTT. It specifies CASSFERIEKLFF.